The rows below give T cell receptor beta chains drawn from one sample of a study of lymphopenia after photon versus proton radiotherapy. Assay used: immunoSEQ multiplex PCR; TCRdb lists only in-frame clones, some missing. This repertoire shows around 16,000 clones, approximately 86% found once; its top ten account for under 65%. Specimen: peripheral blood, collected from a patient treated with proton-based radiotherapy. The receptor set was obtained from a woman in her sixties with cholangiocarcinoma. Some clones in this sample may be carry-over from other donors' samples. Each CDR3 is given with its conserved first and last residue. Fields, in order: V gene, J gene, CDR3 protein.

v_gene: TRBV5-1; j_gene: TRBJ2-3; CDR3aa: CASSPAGTSSYTQYF
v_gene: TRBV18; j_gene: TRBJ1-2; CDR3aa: CASSPRGEARGYTF
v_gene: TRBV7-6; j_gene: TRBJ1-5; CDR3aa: CASSFWQGPNQPQHF
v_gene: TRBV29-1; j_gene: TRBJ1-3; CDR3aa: CSVRPPSGNTIYF
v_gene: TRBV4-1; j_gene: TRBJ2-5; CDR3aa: CASSQVPGGPETQYF
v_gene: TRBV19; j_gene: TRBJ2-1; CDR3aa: CASRGDRANEQFF
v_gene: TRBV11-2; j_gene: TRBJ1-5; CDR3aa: CASSLDSGGSQPQHF
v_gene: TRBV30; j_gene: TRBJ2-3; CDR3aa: CAWGMQGFADTQYF
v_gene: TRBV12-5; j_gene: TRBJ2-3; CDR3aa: CASGSVRGGVTDTQYF
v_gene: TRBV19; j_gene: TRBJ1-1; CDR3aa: CASSMGPWYTEAFF
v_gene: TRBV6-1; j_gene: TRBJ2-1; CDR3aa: CASSEEAEYNEQFF
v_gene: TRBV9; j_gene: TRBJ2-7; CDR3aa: CASSAGDSTYEQYF
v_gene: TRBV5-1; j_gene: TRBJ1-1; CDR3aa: CASSLIGEAAEAFF
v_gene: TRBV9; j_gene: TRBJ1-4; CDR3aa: CASSATQGAGSGTAEKLFF
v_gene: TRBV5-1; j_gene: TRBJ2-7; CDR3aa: CASSLVVGVDEQYF
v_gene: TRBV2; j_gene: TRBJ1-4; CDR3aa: CASTQDRGREKLFF
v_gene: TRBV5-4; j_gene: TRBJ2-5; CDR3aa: CASSLGGSGEYQETQYF
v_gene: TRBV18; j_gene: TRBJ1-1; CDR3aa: CASSQSRDTWPEAFF
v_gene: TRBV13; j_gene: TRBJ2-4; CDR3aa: CASSQGLAMSAKNIQYF
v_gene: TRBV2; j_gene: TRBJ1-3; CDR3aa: CASSSGYGNTIYF
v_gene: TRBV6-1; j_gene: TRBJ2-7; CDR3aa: CASRRMGSNYEQYF
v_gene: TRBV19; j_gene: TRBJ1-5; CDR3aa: CASIRGSNSNQPQHF
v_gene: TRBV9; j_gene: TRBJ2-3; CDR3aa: CASSARAGPSTDTQYF
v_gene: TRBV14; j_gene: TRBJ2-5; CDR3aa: CASSSLRMETQYF
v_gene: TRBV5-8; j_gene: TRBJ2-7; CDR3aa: CASSPRSFGRYF
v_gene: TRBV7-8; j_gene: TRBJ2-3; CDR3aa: CASSHRGDITDTQYF
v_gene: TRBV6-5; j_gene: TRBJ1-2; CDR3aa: CATKRKYGYTF
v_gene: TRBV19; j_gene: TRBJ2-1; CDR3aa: CANKRQGEYNEQFF
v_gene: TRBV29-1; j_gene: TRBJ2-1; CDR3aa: CSVEDPQGFSNEQFF
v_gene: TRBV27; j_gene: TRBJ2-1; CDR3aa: CASRMGGEQFF
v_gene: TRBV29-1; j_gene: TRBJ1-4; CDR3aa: CSVLMGQVSKKLFF
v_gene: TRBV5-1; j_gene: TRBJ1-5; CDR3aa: CASSLASGKQPQHF
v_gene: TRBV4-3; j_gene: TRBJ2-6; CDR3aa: CASSRDSNSGANVLTF
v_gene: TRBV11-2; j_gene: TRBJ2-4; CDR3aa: CASSLDWLAKNIQYF
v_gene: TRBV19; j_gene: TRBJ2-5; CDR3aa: CASSPTEGGRGTQYF
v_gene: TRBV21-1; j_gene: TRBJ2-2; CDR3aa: CASRFSSRGSGELFF
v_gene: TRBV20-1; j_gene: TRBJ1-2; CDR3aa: CSAGRDYGYTF
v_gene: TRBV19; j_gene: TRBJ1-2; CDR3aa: CASSLTGTFDGYTF
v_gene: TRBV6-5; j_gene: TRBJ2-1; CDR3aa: CASSTPGRVPFF
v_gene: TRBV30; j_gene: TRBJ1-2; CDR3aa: CAWKGAGLYGYTF
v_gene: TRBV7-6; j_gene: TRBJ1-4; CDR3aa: CASSPRGRNEKLFF
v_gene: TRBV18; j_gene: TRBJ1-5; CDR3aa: CASSPASQGQGNQPQHF
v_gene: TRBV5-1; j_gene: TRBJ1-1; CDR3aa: CASSTGQGDTEAFF
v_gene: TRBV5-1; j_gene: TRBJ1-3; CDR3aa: CASSLVPATTSGNTIYF
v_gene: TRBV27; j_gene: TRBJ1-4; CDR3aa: CASSLWQGAQGEKLFF
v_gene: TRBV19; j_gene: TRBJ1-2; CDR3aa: CASSQGSTFRNYGYTF
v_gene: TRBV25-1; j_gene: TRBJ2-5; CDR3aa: CASSEGLGNQETQYF
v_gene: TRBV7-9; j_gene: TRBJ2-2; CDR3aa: CASSLVGVANTGELFF
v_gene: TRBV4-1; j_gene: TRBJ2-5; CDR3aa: CASSQDVRPGQETQYF
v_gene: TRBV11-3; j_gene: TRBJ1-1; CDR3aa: CASSSQGASTEAFF
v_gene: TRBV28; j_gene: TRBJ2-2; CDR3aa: CASSKWGTGELFF
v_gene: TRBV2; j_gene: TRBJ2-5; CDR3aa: CASREKTQYF
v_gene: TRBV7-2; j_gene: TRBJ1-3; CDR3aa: CASSLDTSNTIYF
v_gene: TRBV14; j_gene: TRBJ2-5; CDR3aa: CASSPDSPIAGVLETQYF
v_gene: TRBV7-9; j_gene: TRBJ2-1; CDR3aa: CASSLVLGYEQFF
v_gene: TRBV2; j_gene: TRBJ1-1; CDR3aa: CASRETGVTTEAFF